This T cell receptor (beta chain) was sequenced during a study of T-cell reconstitution after alpha-beta-depleted transplantation in children. A few counts support this clonotype. Library preparation (for TCRbeta) was performed with unique molecular identifiers. TCRdb redid the calling of the PCR reads with MiXCR, one entry per CDR3 protein. This sample has about 540,000 distinct CDR3 sequences; 15% to 20% occur once, and the top ten carry around 3.3%. CDR1 is WSHSY, CDR2 SAAADI, per germline. The CDR3 contains 14 residues. V dropped 6 bases and J dropped 2 bases, with 11 bases sitting between them. The sequence derives from a human donor who donated a stem cell graft to a child with acute lymphoblastic leukemia. This specimen consisted of PBMCs from the stem cell graft donor, obtained from the stem cell graft. The genes are TRBV10-2 and TRBJ2-1; the D call may be TRBD1 or TRBD2 (5 bases each). The CDR3: CASSGAGAYNEQFF. The CDR3 DNA sequence: TGCGCCAGCAGCGGGGCAGGAGCCTACAATGAGCAGTTCTTC.